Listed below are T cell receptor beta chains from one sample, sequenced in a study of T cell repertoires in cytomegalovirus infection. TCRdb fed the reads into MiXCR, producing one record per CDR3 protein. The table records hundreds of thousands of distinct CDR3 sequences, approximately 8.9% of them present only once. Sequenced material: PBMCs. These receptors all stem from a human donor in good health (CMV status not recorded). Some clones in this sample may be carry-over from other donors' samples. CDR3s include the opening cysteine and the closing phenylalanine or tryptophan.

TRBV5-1 CASSDRVDPGTGELFF
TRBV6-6 CASDLLGSMRTYEQYF
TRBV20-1 CSAHPGLQETQYF
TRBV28 CASSFPRDRSTEAFF
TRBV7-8 CASSLVEERTEAFF
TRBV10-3 CAISNKITSSSYNEQFF
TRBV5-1 CASGGGAPYNEQFF
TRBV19 CASSTFRGGSYNEQFF
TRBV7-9 CASSPFVTDTQYF
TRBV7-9 CASSFPGNTIYF
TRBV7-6 CASSGTGGGQETQYF